A selection of T cell receptor beta chains follows, all from one sample in a study of memory CD4+ T cells and cytomegalovirus serostatus. TCRdb's table, derived via immunoSEQ multiplex PCR, lists solely in-frame clones and lacks some. The data show some 44,000 clones, over 65% seen once. Material for sequencing was memory CD4+ T cells from blood. These receptors were taken from an adult in good health and CMV-seronegative. The conserved cysteine and the conserved F or W are not part of the CDR3 here.

V: TRBV5-8
CDR3: ASSSGLVVTDTQY

V: TRBV5-1
CDR3: ASSLGLADILEQF

V: TRBV6-1
CDR3: ASTWMQETQY

V: TRBV5-6
CDR3: ASSLVPDPNTGELF

V: TRBV12-5
CDR3: ASGLGRQGLESAF

V: TRBV7-2
CDR3: ASSLGLAGFQF

V: TRBV6-1
CDR3: ASSLPGGNSYEQY

V: TRBV30
CDR3: AWSVRGLVRADTQY

V: TRBV5-1
CDR3: ASRAGTGGTGELF

V: TRBV9
CDR3: ASTKAQGAAGELF

V: TRBV2
CDR3: ASTLGQSSYEQY

V: TRBV11-1
CDR3: ASSPVEGVETQY

V: TRBV5-6
CDR3: ASSLVGQPQH

V: TRBV9
CDR3: ASSVRQRETQY

V: TRBV2
CDR3: ASRRPRTGNTIY

V: TRBV7-2
CDR3: ASSLAKRGGTDTQY

V: TRBV15
CDR3: ATSREPESGANVLT

V: TRBV6-5
CDR3: ASKKNTEAF

V: TRBV7-3
CDR3: ASSLDPGQPQH

V: TRBV5-1
CDR3: ASSSGQQGQITDTQY

V: TRBV6-1
CDR3: ASSPLGGALTF

V: TRBV6-5
CDR3: ASSPIQGGYNEQF

V: TRBV5-6
CDR3: ASSSYQGDEQY

V: TRBV27
CDR3: ASSLGTSGSYEQY

V: TRBV4-1
CDR3: ASSQAGIAGGRADTQY

V: TRBV28
CDR3: ASSSAGGGAYNDGYT

V: TRBV21-1
CDR3: ASSKVELLNNQPQH